Here is one TCR beta chain with its context. Amplified TCR beta CDR3 regions came from RNA transcripts. The HTBI primer set was used in a first-round RT-PCR of the TCR CDR3. TCRdb re-called the multiplex PCR reads through MiXCR, storing one row per CDR3 protein. The sample records around 390,000 distinct CDR3 sequences, about 14% being singletons. The data originate from a study of T cells in Graves' hyperthyroidism and ophthalmopathy. Material: blood. The TCR sequence derives from a woman younger than 45 with Graves' ophthalmopathy.

This CDR3 reads CASSPRNGDRNQPQHF. In DNA, the CDR3 is TGTGCCAGTAGCCCCAGGAATGGGGACAGGAATCAGCCCCAGCATTTT. The rearrangement uses TRBV19 and TRBJ1-5, with TRBD1 matching 8 bases. Germline CDR1 is LNHDA and CDR2 is SQIVND (reference sequence). The CDR3 has 16 amino acids. The trim removed 6 bases at V and 4 bases at J, leaving 11 bases unmatched.